This is a list of T cell receptor beta chains from one sample in a study of OX40 agonist ivuxolimab in advanced cancers. Some clones are missing from TCRdb's copy, which holds only in-frame ones; the method was immunoSEQ multiplex PCR. This sample yields 70,000 or so clones, of which about four fifths are seen a single time; about 2.2% belongs to the top ten. The starting material was CD4+ or CD8+ T cells sorted from blood, obtained in a trial of the OX40 agonist ivuxolimab. Receptor source: an adult with an advanced solid tumor such as melanoma, head and neck, liver or kidney cancer. Each CDR3 is given with its conserved first and last residue. A D gene is named only where the DNA matches it firmly. Clone size appears in some rows only: once, few, many, or a class for an expanded clone.

d_call clone_size j_call v_call cdr3_aa cdr3_nt
- - TRBJ2-1 TRBV5-4 CASSSRTPNNEQFF TGTGCCAGCAGCTCCCGGACACCAAACAATGAGCAGTTCTTC
- - TRBJ1-1 TRBV10-1 CASSDGGDPKTAGEAFF TGCGCCAGCAGTGACGGAGGGGACCCCAAGACTGCGGGTGAAGCTTTCTTT
- - TRBJ2-1 TRBV7-9 CASSLANEQFF TGTGCCAGCAGCTTAGCGAATGAGCAGTTCTTC
TRBD2 - TRBJ2-5 TRBV5-8 CASSLLLAGVETQYF TGTGCCAGCAGCTTGTTGCTAGCGGGAGTAGAGACCCAGTACTTC
TRBD1 - TRBJ1-1 TRBV30 CAWNRRGVNTEAFF TGTGCCTGGAACCGCAGGGGGGTCAACACTGAAGCTTTCTTT
TRBD1 - TRBJ1-3 TRBV9 CASSVEGATSGNTIYF TGTGCCAGCAGCGTAGAGGGGGCCACGTCTGGAAACACCATATATTTT
- - TRBJ1-1 TRBV4-1 CASSQDGWGTEAFF TGCGCCAGCAGCCAAGATGGGTGGGGCACTGAAGCTTTCTTT
- - TRBJ2-7 TRBV18 CASSPGDGGPYEQYF TGTGCCAGCTCACCGGGCGACGGGGGGCCTTACGAGCAGTACTTC
TRBD2 - TRBJ2-3 TRBV19 CASSIDLAGVTDTQYF TGTGCCAGTAGTATAGATCTAGCGGGAGTGACAGATACGCAGTATTTT
- - TRBJ2-2 TRBV2 CATQGARETGELFF TGTGCCACCCAGGGGGCGCGGGAGACCGGGGAGCTGTTTTTT
TRBD1 - TRBJ2-3 TRBV18 CASSPPAGGDTQYF TGTGCCAGCTCACCACCGGCAGGGGGAGATACGCAGTATTTT
- - TRBJ2-1 TRBV25-1 CASGFGGMIRNEQFF TGTGCCAGCGGGTTCGGGGGCATGATTCGTAATGAGCAGTTCTTC
TRBD1 - TRBJ1-4 TRBV28 CASSFTTGGGEKLFF TGTGCCAGCAGTTTTACGACAGGGGGCGGCGAAAAACTGTTTTTT
- few TRBJ1-1 TRBV6-1 CASSALSRGQAFF TGTGCCAGCAGCGCCCTGAGCCGGGGGCAGGCTTTCTTT
TRBD2 - TRBJ2-2 TRBV7-6 CASSRGLAGSNTGELFF TGTGCCAGCAGCCGCGGACTAGCGGGGAGCAACACCGGGGAGCTGTTTTTT